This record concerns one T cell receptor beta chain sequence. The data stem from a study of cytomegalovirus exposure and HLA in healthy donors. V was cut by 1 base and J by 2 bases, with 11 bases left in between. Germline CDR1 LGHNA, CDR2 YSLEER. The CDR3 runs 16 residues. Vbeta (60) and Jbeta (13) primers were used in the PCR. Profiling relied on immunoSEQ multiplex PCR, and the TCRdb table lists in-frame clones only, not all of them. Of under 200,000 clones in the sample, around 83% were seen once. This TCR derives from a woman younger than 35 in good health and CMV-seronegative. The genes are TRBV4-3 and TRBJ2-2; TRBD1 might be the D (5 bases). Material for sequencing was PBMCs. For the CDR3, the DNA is TGCGCCAGCAGCCAAGTGACAGAGAGAAACACCGGGGAGCTGTTTTTT. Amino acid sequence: CASSQVTERNTGELFF.